In this sample, the clone carrying this T cell receptor beta chain turned up once. V lost 2 bases and J lost 9, with 20 bases in between. The CDR3 is made up of 16 amino acids. Germline values: CDR1 MDHEN, CDR2 SYDVKM. This sample was included in a study of control samples from healthy donors and cancer patients. Some clones are missing from TCRdb's copy, which holds only in-frame ones; the method was immunoSEQ multiplex PCR. Of tens of thousands of clones in the sample, around 92% were seen once. Material: blood. The clonotype originates from a man aged 25-45 years in good health. The J gene is TRBJ1-5, the V gene TRBV28, with a possible D match to TRBD1 (5 bases). In DNA, the CDR3 is TGTGCCAGCAGTTTAGCGGGACGGGGAGGGAAGCGGCCCCAGCATTTT. Residues: CASSLAGRGGKRPQHF.